This T cell receptor beta chain stems from a study of blood T cell repertoires in COVID-19. As for the study in general: The United States, Italy and Spain supplied acute and convalescent COVID-19 samples. The cDNA or gDNA used as material had been derived from T cells, B-cell-depleted T cells, or PBMCs.

The V end was cut by 4 bases, the J end by 7 bases, with 13 bases between. CDR3 length: 13 amino acids. Per germline, CDR1 SGHTA and CDR2 FQGNSA. In the study's own analysis: Amplification of reference gene primers was used by the study to estimate nucleated cell counts. The method was immunoSEQ multiplex PCR; TCRdb's version includes in-frame clones alone and lacks a portion of them. That table gives V, J and clone size, and the DNA gave D and trimming. The repertoire has about 170,000 clones, 86% of them found once; the top ten carry around 6.5%. The origin of this receptor is a woman of 80 years or more in a cohort sampled during active or convalescent COVID-19. Specimen: peripheral blood. V is TRBV7-2 and J is TRBJ1-2; D is uncertain. The CDR3 sequence is CASSSGGRSGYTF. The CDR3 DNA is TGTGCCAGCAGCTCAGGCGGGCGGTCTGGCTACACCTTC.